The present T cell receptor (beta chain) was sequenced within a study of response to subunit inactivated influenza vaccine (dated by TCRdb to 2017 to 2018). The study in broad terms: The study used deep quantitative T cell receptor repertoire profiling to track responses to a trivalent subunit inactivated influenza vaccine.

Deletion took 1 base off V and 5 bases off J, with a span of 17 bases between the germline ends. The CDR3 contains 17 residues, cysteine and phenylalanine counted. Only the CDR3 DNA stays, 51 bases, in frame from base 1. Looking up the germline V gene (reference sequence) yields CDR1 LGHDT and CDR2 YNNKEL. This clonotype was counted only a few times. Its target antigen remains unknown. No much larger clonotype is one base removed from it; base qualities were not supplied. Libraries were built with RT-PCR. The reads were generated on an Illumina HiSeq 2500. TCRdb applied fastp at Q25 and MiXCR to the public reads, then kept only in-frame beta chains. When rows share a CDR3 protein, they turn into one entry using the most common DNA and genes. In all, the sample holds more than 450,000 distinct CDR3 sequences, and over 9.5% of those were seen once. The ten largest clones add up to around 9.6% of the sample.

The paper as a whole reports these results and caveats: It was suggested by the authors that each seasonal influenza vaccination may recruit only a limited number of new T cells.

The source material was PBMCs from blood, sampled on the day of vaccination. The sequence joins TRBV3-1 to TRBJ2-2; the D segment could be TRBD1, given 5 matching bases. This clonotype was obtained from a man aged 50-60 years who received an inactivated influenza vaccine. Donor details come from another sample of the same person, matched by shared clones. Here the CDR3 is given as CASSQALGGHNTGELFF. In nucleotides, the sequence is TGTGCCAGCAGCCAAGCCCTGGGCGGACACAATACCGGGGAGCTGTTTTTT. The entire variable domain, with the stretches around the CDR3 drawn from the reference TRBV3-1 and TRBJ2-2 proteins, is DTAVSQTPKYLVTQMGNDKSIKCEQNLGHDTMYWYKQDSKKFLKIMFSYNNKELIINETVPNRFSPKSPDKAHLNLHINSLELGDSAVYFCASSQALGGHNTGELFFGEGSRLTVL.